Given below is one TCR beta chain in context. Its specific antigen is unknown. No base-level quality is on record; no much larger clone is a single base apart. As encoded in the germline V gene, CDR1 is MNHEY while CDR2 is SVGAGI. V is shortened by 4 bases, J by 8 bases, and the region joining them spans 10 bases. Reading from cysteine to phenylalanine, the CDR3 counts 12 amino acids. Only the CDR3 DNA stays, 36 bases, in frame from base 1. The library was obtained by the immunoSEQ multiplex PCR assay. This immuneACCESS table, as held by TCRdb, lists in-frame sequences with V and J called but not all clones. Of the missing ones, under half trace to an unresolved V gene in checked studies; the others have no known cause. Within this sample are tens of thousands of clones, with 90% to 95% of them counted one time only. 15% to 17% of the sample rests with the top ten. This sample is drawn from a study of control samples from healthy donors and cancer patients (dated by TCRdb to 2018 to 2021).

The TCR was taken from a man aged 30 to 45 in good health. The chain joins TRBV6-5 to TRBJ2-3, and perhaps TRBD2 as D gene, on 5 matching bases. Sample: blood. The CDR3 region reads CASSWTGGTQYF. The bases are TGTGCCAGCAGTTGGACTGGCGGTACGCAGTATTTT.